The next 6 T cell receptor beta chains were all read from a single sample in a study of T cells in localized non-small cell lung cancer. Measured with immunoSEQ multiplex PCR; TCRdb has only the in-frame clones, and not every one. Among around 83,000 clones, around 80% were seen once, and the ten largest hold about a fifth. Sequences were derived from PBMCs, sampled before any cancer treatment. The source of these receptors is a man between 35 and 75 years old with stage II squamous cell lung carcinoma.

The chain has TRBV4-2 and TRBJ1-5, with D hard to call. Trimming removed 2 bases from V and 4 bases from J, with 6 bases in between. This CDR3 comprises 13 residues. Germline V gene lookup returns CDR1 LGHNA and CDR2 YNFKEQ. CDR3 nucleotide sequence: TGTGCCAGCAGCCAAAGCAGGAATCAGCCCCAGCATTTT. Protein: CASSQSRNQPQHF.

The chain couples TRBV7-9 to TRBJ1-3, with 8 bases lining up with TRBD1. The CDR3 extends over 14 amino acids. V lost 6 bases to trimming and J lost 1 base; unmatched junction nucleotides: 2. The V gene's germline CDR1 is SEHNR and CDR2 FQNEAQ (reference sequence). CDR3 in amino acids: CASRTGVSGNTIYF. As DNA, the CDR3 is TGTGCCAGCAGGACAGGGGTATCTGGAAACACCATATATTTT. Drawing the rest from reference TRBV7-9 and TRBJ1-3, the complete variable domain is DTGVSQNPRHKITKRGQNVTFRCDPISEHNRLYWYRQTLGQGPEFLTYFQNEAQLEKSRLLSDRFSAERPKGSFSTLEIQRTEQGDSAMYLCASRTGVSGNTIYFGEGSWLTVV.

The chain's CDR3 is CASSSRYGYTF. DNA for the CDR3: TGTGCCAGCAGTTCGAGGTATGGCTACACCTTC. This chain uses TRBV6-1 with TRBJ1-2; the D is unclear. The germline gives CDR1 MNHNS, CDR2 SASEGT. The CDR3 sequence is 11 residues long. Trimming removed 5 bases at V and 5 bases at J, with 6 bases between.

The rearrangement joins TRBV5-8 to TRBJ2-7; no clear D gene. Germline V CDR1 and CDR2: SGHTS, YDEGEE. The V gene lost 2 bases and the J gene lost 0 bases, with 12 bases spanning the gap. The CDR3 loop spans 15 amino acids. The chain's CDR3 is CASSLSSVDSYEQYF. DNA of the CDR3: TGTGCCAGCAGCTTATCGTCAGTCGACTCCTACGAGCAGTACTTC.

The chain combines TRBV6-1 with TRBJ2-7; 7 bases agree with TRBD1. The CDR3 sequence is 14 residues long. J was trimmed by 1 base and V by 4 bases; bases with no gene match: 4. Germline V gives CDR1 MNHNS, CDR2 SASEGT. CDR3 DNA sequence: TGTGCCAGCAGTGTAAACAGGGGTTCCTACGAGCAGTACTTC. This gives the protein CASSVNRGSYEQYF.

The V and J genes are TRBV7-8 and TRBJ1-1; no reliable D call. Trimming cost V 1 base and J 2 bases, with 5 bases left between them. The CDR3 spans 13 residues. The germline V gene has CDR1 SGHVS and CDR2 FQNEAQ. The CDR3 DNA is TGTGCCAGCAGCTTAGACACAAACACTGAAGCTTTCTTT. Amino acid sequence: CASSLDTNTEAFF.